Listed below are T cell receptor beta chains from one sample, sequenced in a study of tumor-infiltrating lymphocytes in primary liver carcinoma. TCRdb analysed the multiplex PCR reads with MiXCR anew, one entry per CDR3 protein. The sample lists approximately 330,000 distinct CDR3 sequences; about 61% were seen once. The source material was peripheral blood. All receptors come from a man aged 35 to 55 with primary liver carcinoma and hepatitis B virus infection. The CDR3 runs from the conserved cysteine through the conserved F or W. A D gene is named only where the DNA matches it firmly. Expanded clones get a size class; other rows say once, few or many, or leave the size out.

d_call j_call v_call clone_size cdr3_nt cdr3_aa
TRBD2 TRBJ2-1 TRBV6-2/TRBV6-3 many TGTGCCAGCAGACCCATAGCGGGAGAGATTTATAATGAGCAGTTCTTC CASRPIAGEIYNEQFF
- TRBJ1-3 TRBV29-1 once TGCAGCGTTTCCGGGACTGTCAACACCATATATTTT CSVSGTVNTIYF
- TRBJ2-7 TRBV6-6 many TGTGCCAGCAGTTACTTGGGACCCCGCTCCTACGAGCAGTACTTC CASSYLGPRSYEQYF
TRBD2 TRBJ2-3 TRBV7-3 - TGTGCCAGCAGCTTAGTAGGGACTAGCGGCACAGATACGCAGTATTTT CASSLVGTSGTDTQYF
- TRBJ1-4 TRBV5-1 many TGCGCCAGCAGCTCGCAAGGAAGCGGGGAAAAACTGTTTTTT CASSSQGSGEKLFF
- TRBJ1-1 TRBV5-4 - TGTGCCAGCAGCTCACCGCGACGGACGAACACTGAAGCTTTCTTT CASSSPRRTNTEAFF
- TRBJ2-7 TRBV6-2/TRBV6-3 - TGTGCCATCAGCCTTTGGGGGGGCAAGCAGTACTTC CAISLWGGKQYF
- TRBJ2-2 TRBV6-5 - TGTGCCAGCAGCCCCCCTACGAACACCGGGGTGCTGTTTTTT CASSPPTNTGVLFF
- TRBJ1-4 TRBV29-1 - TGCAGCGGATGGGAGAATGAAGAACTGTTTTTT CSGWENEELFF
- TRBJ2-3 TRBV11-2 - - CASSFFAGGADTHYF
- TRBJ2-3 TRBV5-4 many TGTGCCAGCAGCTTGAGTCTGTCAGATACGCAGTATTTT CASSLSLSDTQYF
- TRBJ2-1 TRBV11-2 - TGTGCCAGCAGCTTAAAAATAGCCTCATACAAAGAGCAGTTCTTC CASSLKIASYKEQFF
- TRBJ1-5 TRBV6-5 - TGTGCCAGCAGCGCTACCGGGATTGAGGGGCAGCCCCACCATTTT CASSATGIEGQPHHF
- TRBJ1-5 TRBV6-6 - TGTGCCAGCAGTTACTTGACCCCAGAAACTAGCAATCAGCCCCAGCATTTT CASSYLTPETSNQPQHF
- TRBJ1-2 TRBV5-4 - TGTGCCATCAGCCCCATGGCAGGGGCTAACTATGGCTACACCTTC CAISPMAGANYGYTF
- TRBJ2-7 TRBV11-2 - TGTGCCAACCGCTTTGTGGGGCGGTCCTACGAGCAGTACTTC CANRFVGRSYEQYF
TRBD2 TRBJ2-7 TRBV7-8 - TGTGCCAGCAGCTTAGGTTCGGGAGGGAACTACGATCAGTACTTC CASSLGSGGNYDQYF
- TRBJ2-3 TRBV11-2 many TGTGCCAGCAGCTTTGGTCCTGAGGATACGCAGTATTTT CASSFGPEDTQYF
TRBD2 TRBJ2-1 TRBV5-1 - TGCGCCAGCAGCTCGCTTCCTAGCGGACCTGAGCAGTTCTTC CASSSLPSGPEQFF
- TRBJ2-7 TRBV5-1 - TGCGCCAGTAGCTTGGCGCCTAGCGCCAGATGCTCCTACGAGCAGTACTTC CASSLAPSARCSYEQYF
TRBD2 TRBJ2-3 TRBV6-5 - TGTGCCATCAGACAAAAAGCGGGAGGCCAAGATACGCAGTATTTT CAIRQKAGGQDTQYF
- TRBJ1-2 TRBV5-6 - TGTGCCAGCAGCAAATCCGGGACCCAGTCCGTCTATGGCTACACCTTC CASSKSGTQSVYGYTF
- TRBJ2-7 TRBV11-2 - TGTGTCAGCAGCTCCCCTCATTACGAGCAATACTTC CVSSSPHYEQYF
TRBD2 TRBJ2-3 TRBV6-9 - TGTGCCAGCAGTTATTCTAGCGGGCCTAGCACAGATACGCAGTATTTT CASSYSSGPSTDTQYF
TRBD1 TRBJ1-1 TRBV14 - TGTGCCAGCAGCCGAACAGGGGCGGGACTCATGAACACTGAAGCTTTCTTT CASSRTGAGLMNTEAFF
TRBD1 TRBJ1-1 TRBV5-1 - TGCGCCAGCAGCTCTGCAGGGGGCGTAATAGAAGCTTTCTTT CASSSAGGVIEAFF
TRBD2 TRBJ2-5 TRBV19 - TGTGCCAGTAGCATTCTTCCGGGACTAGCGGAGACCCAGTACTTC CASSILPGLAETQYF
- TRBJ2-7 TRBV6-4 once TGTGCCAGCAGAATCCGGGACACTGGGCCGTACGAGCAGTACTTC CASRIRDTGPYEQYF
- TRBJ2-7 TRBV6-2/TRBV6-3 - TGTGCCAGCATTGGGGGGGGCGAAGAGCAGTACTTC CASIGGGEEQYF
TRBD2 TRBJ2-7 TRBV13 - TGTGCCAGCAGCTTAGGCCTGCGACTAGCGGGGAGTTACGAGCAGTACTTC CASSLGLRLAGSYEQYF
- TRBJ1-2 TRBV12-3/TRBV12-4 once TGTGCCAGCAGGCCTCGGGGGGTTCTTAGGACCTTC CASRPRGVLRTF
- TRBJ2-7 TRBV11-2 - TGTGCCAGTAGCCAAAGTGGTTACGAGCACTACTTC CASSQSGYEHYF
TRBD1 TRBJ1-2 TRBV11-2 - TGTGCCATCATCTCGTGGGGACAGGAGATCTATGGCTACACCTTC CAIISWGQEIYGYTF
TRBD2 TRBJ2-3 TRBV6-5 many TGTGCCAGCAGTTACAGCGGGAGGACAGATACGCAGTATTTT CASSYSGRTDTQYF
- TRBJ1-2 TRBV6-1 few TGTGCCAGCAGTGAAGCCAGGGCTGATGGCTACACCTTC CASSEARADGYTF
TRBD1 TRBJ1-4 TRBV6-1 many TGTGCCAGCAGTGGCCCAGGGGGCGCGGCTGAAAAACTGTTTTTT CASSGPGGAAEKLFF
- TRBJ2-1 TRBV4-1 - TGCGCCAGCAGCCTATATAGGGGGGATGGTTTCAATGAGCGGTTCTTC CASSLYRGDGFNERFF
- TRBJ2-7 TRBV11-2 many TGTGCCAGCAGCGTTGGGACGGGACTGACGAGCTCCTACGAGCAGTACTTC CASSVGTGLTSSYEQYF
- TRBJ2-1 TRBV4-2 - TGTGCCAGCAGCCAAGAAGTGGGAGGGGGCTGGGATGAGCAGTTCTTC CASSQEVGGGWDEQFF
- TRBJ1-5 TRBV4-1 - TGCGCCAGCAACCAAGATTCAACAGGTGGCCACAATCGGCCCCAGCATTTT CASNQDSTGGHNRPQHF
TRBD1 TRBJ2-2 TRBV12-3/TRBV12-4 many TGTGCCAGCAGCCGTGGACAGGGTTCAACCGGGGAGCTGTTTTTT CASSRGQGSTGELFF
- TRBJ2-1 TRBV11-2 - TGTGCAAGCAATACCGCGGGACAGATCGTCAATGAGCAGTTCTTC CASNTAGQIVNEQFF
- TRBJ2-2 TRBV12-3/TRBV12-4 - TGTGCCAGCATCCCTCGTAGAGCCGGGGAGCTGTTTTTT CASIPRRAGELFF
- TRBJ2-5 TRBV11-2 - TGTGCCAGCAGCTCCTTACCAGGAGTCCAAGGGACCCAGTACTTC CASSSLPGVQGTQYF
TRBD2 TRBJ2-3 TRBV4-2 many TGTGCCAGCAGCCAAGACTGGCTAGCGGGAGGGGCCAGCACAGATACGCAGTATTTT CASSQDWLAGGASTDTQYF
- TRBJ1-5 TRBV28 - TGTGCCGTTCTGACAACGGAAAATCAGCCCCAGCATTTT CAVLTTENQPQHF
- TRBJ1-3 TRBV6-1 - TGTGCCAGCAGTGTTGCCAGGACGGTCTCAGGAAACACCATATATTTT CASSVARTVSGNTIYF
- TRBJ2-7 TRBV4-2 - TGTGCCAGCAGCCAAGCAGACTGGGACTTCTCCTATGAGCAGTACTTC CASSQADWDFSYEQYF
TRBD1 TRBJ1-4 TRBV7-9 - TGTGCCAGCAGAGACAGGGCAACTAATGAAAAACTGTTTTTT CASRDRATNEKLFF
TRBD2 TRBJ2-2 TRBV11-2 - TGTGCCAGCAGGTTCTCAACGGGAGGGATGGCCGGGGAGCTGTTTTTT CASRFSTGGMAGELFF
- TRBJ1-1 TRBV12-3/TRBV12-4 - TGTGCCAGCAGTTTAGTTAACGAGGGGACAACTGAAGCTTTCTTT CASSLVNEGTTEAFF
TRBD2 TRBJ2-7 TRBV6-5 few TGTGCCAGCAGTCCGGGACTAGCGGGTCACGGGTCCTACGAGCAGTACTTC CASSPGLAGHGSYEQYF
TRBD2 TRBJ2-7 TRBV10-2 - TGCGCCAGCGGAATAGCGGGAGGTCTAACTTCCTACGAGCAGTACTTC CASGIAGGLTSYEQYF
- TRBJ2-3 TRBV11-2 many TGTGCCACAAGTTCACGGAGCACAGATACGCAGTATTTT CATSSRSTDTQYF
- TRBJ2-3 TRBV12-3/TRBV12-4 many TGTGCCAGCAAACCGGGCCGGAGAGGCTATACGCAGTATTTT CASKPGRRGYTQYF
TRBD1 TRBJ2-1 TRBV11-2 - TGTGCCGGCAGTCCGGGCGACAGGGTGGGTTACAATGAGCAGTTCTTT CAGSPGDRVGYNEQFF
TRBD2 TRBJ2-7 TRBV7-9 few TGTGCCAGCAGCTTCGGGGCTAGCGGGAGGTATGAGCAGTACTTC CASSFGASGRYEQYF
TRBD2 TRBJ2-5 TRBV11-2 - TGTACCAGCAGTAACGCCGGTACTAGCGGGAGGCCCCAAGAGACCCAGTACTTC CTSSNAGTSGRPQETQYF